The 21 T cell receptor beta chains in this list originate from one sample, sequenced in a study of blood T cell repertoires in COVID-19 (dated by TCRdb to 2019 to 2021). Library generation was performed with the immunoSEQ multiplex PCR assay. TCRdb stores this immuneACCESS table with in-frame sequences only. Part of the clones is absent; in the studies checked, under half of the shortfall reflects unresolved V genes, and no reason is known for the rest. Present in this sample are approximately 250,000 clones, approximately 80% of which were seen just once. Clones ranked in the top ten supply 4% to 5% of the sample. The sample was peripheral blood. These receptors all stem from a man aged 60-69 years with acute or convalescent COVID-19.

This clone has only one observation. The chain uses TRBV11-2 and TRBJ2-7, with 7 bases that match TRBD2. The germline V gene has CDR1 SGHAT and CDR2 FQNNGV. V gave up 5 bases and J gave up 6 bases; unmatched junction bases: 13. The CDR3 has 15 amino acids. The CDR3 is CASSPLDWEGSEQYF. In DNA form, the CDR3 reads TGTGCCAGCAGCCCCTTAGATTGGGAGGGTAGCGAGCAGTACTTC.

The chain combines TRBV20-1 with TRBJ2-1, with TRBD2 matching over 8 bases. Trimming took 5 bases from V and 10 from J; bases not matched to a gene: 1. CDR3 size: 10 residues. Germline-derived CDR1 and CDR2 are DFQATT and SNEGSKA (reference sequence). The DNA for the CDR3 is TGCAGTGCTGGCGGGGGGGAGCAGTTCTTC. Its translation is CSAGGGEQFF.

The rearrangement uses TRBV6-4 and TRBJ2-1; the match to TRBD2 covers 7 bases. J gave up 5 bases and V 2 bases, and 15 bases lay outside the gene matches. Germline lookup yields CDR1 MRHNA and CDR2 SNTAGT. The CDR3 extends over 18 amino acids. The CDR3 coding sequence is TGTGCCAGCAGTGACCCGGAGCCCGGGACTACCGGCAACAATGAGCAGTTCTTC. Translated: CASSDPEPGTTGNNEQFF.

The gene calls are TRBV7-6 and TRBJ2-3; D may be TRBD2 (6 bases). With 1 base removed from V and 4 bases from J, the gap between germline ends came to 12 bases. There are 15 residues in the CDR3. The germline V gene has CDR1 SGHVS and CDR2 FNYEAQ. The CDR3 region has the DNA TGTGCCAGCAGCTTAGGTTTCGGGGGTTCAGATACGCAGTATTTT. Its protein product is CASSLGFGGSDTQYF. The full variable domain, rest sourced from reference TRBV7-6 and TRBJ2-3, is GAGVSQSPRYKVTKRGQDVALRCDPISGHVSLYWYRQALGQGPEFLTYFNYEAQQDKSGLPNDRFSAERPEGSISTLTIQRTEQRDSAMYRCASSLGFGGSDTQYFGPGTRLTVL.

This clone was seen just once. This sequence joins TRBV5-5 and TRBJ1-2; a possible D gene is TRBD1 (6 bases). Germline values: CDR1 SGHKS, CDR2 YYEKEE (reference sequence). Trimming stripped 5 bases from V and 3 bases from J, with 17 bases between. This CDR3 is 15 amino acids long. In DNA form, the CDR3 reads TGTGCCAGCAGTTCTATAACAGGGAGAGACTATGGCTACACCTTC. Translation: CASSSITGRDYGYTF.

This chain connects TRBV5-5 to TRBJ1-1, with D possibly being TRBD1 (6 bases). The CDR3 spans 15 residues. Germline values: CDR1 SGHKS, CDR2 YYEKEE (reference sequence). Trimming pared 1 base from V and 1 base from J, leaving 11 bases between. The CDR3 loop is CASSLYQGPNTEAFF. The CDR3 DNA reads TGTGCCAGCAGCTTGTATCAGGGGCCGAACACTGAAGCTTTCTTT.

This chain joins TRBV12-5 and TRBJ2-1; D may be TRBD2 (5 bases). V was pared by 3 bases and J by 7 bases, with 16 bases between. This CDR3 is 15 amino acids long. Germline V gives CDR1 LGHNT, CDR2 FRNRAP. The CDR3: CASGLGFDRENEQFF. CDR3 nucleotides: TGTGCTAGTGGTTTAGGGTTTGATAGGGAGAATGAGCAGTTCTTC.

The chain recombines TRBV7-9 with TRBJ1-1, with D hard to call. The V gene lost 1 base and the J gene lost 1 base, with 7 bases spanning the gap. Germline V CDR1 and CDR2: SEHNR, FQNEAQ (reference sequence). CDR3 length: 14 residues. CDR3: CASSLDLTNTEAFF. CDR3 coding DNA: TGTGCCAGCAGCTTAGATCTAACGAACACTGAAGCTTTCTTT.

The chain employs TRBV7-3 and TRBJ2-5; D is perhaps TRBD1 (8 bases). From germline, CDR1 is SGHTA and CDR2 FQGTGA. The V gene lost 5 bases and the J gene lost 3 bases, with 13 bases spanning the gap. This CDR3 spans 14 amino acids. The DNA for the CDR3 is TGTGCCAGCAGCACCACAGGGGGGGAAGAGACCCAGTACTTC. It specifies CASSTTGGEETQYF.

This clone was recorded only once. V is TRBV19 and J is TRBJ2-1; 9 positions match TRBD2. The CDR3 runs 16 residues. The germline V gene encodes CDR1 LNHDA and CDR2 SQIVND (reference sequence). Trimming removed 6 bases from V and 4 bases from J; junction bases left unmatched: 10. CDR3 amino acids: CASRASGNGGYNEQFF. The CDR3 nucleotides read TGTGCCAGTAGGGCTAGCGGGAACGGTGGGTACAATGAGCAGTTCTTC.

This clone was seen only once. The chain is built from TRBV10-1 and TRBJ2-3, with 9 positions matching TRBD1. The CDR3 has 15 residues. The germline V gene has CDR1 WNHNN and CDR2 SYGVQD (reference sequence). Germline trimming cut 0 bases from V and 5 bases from J; bases unmatched to any gene: 3. The CDR3 spells CASSESGQGRDTQYF. The CDR3 nucleotides read TGCGCCAGCAGTGAGTCGGGACAGGGAAGAGATACGCAGTATTTT.

This chain joins TRBV5-1 and TRBJ1-2; D is uncertain. Per germline, CDR1 SGHRS and CDR2 YFSETQ. The V and J ends lost 4 bases and 7 bases respectively, with 26 bases between them. The CDR3 totals 17 residues. The CDR3 sequence: CASSPRGPQGSLSGYTF. The CDR3 nucleotides are TGCGCCAGCAGCCCCCGGGGTCCCCAAGGGAGCCTTAGTGGCTACACCTTC.

The chain has TRBV3-1 (or the pseudogene TRBV3-2) and TRBJ2-5; 9 bases are shared with TRBD1. V was pared by 4 bases and J by 3 bases, with 3 bases of the junction left unmatched. The V gene's germline CDR1 is LGHDT and CDR2 YNNKEL (reference sequence). CDR3 length equals 14 residues. As DNA, the CDR3 is TGTGCCAGCAGCCCCTGGACAGGGGAAGAGACCCAGTACTTC. Its protein is CASSPWTGEETQYF.

This clone came up a few times. The rearrangement joins TRBV30 to TRBJ1-5, with D perhaps TRBD1 (5 bases). The CDR3 spans 16 residues. V lost 2 bases and J lost 1, with 15 bases in between. The germline V gene encodes CDR1 GTSNPN and CDR2 SVGIG (reference sequence). The CDR3 nucleotides are TGTGCCTGGAGTTCGGGGGTCGGTTTGAGCAATCAGCCCCAGCATTTT. Protein product: CAWSSGVGLSNQPQHF.

This clone showed up just a few times. V usage is TRBV6-5 and J usage is TRBJ2-7, with 14 positions matching TRBD2. Germline CDR1 is MNHEY and CDR2 is SVGAGI. Unmatched junction bases numbered 3, after V lost 6 bases and J lost 5 bases. The CDR3 length is 14 residues. The CDR3 DNA sequence: TGTGCCAGCAGATTGGGACTAGCGGGAGACGAGCAGTACTTC. Encoded protein: CASRLGLAGDEQYF.

This sequence joins TRBV7-2 and TRBJ2-7; no definite D call. Trimming cost V 3 bases and J 0 bases, with 12 bases left between them. This CDR3 comprises 15 residues. Germline V gene data show CDR1 as SGHTA and CDR2 as FQGNSA. The DNA for the CDR3 is TGTGCCAGCAGCTTCCCGCAGGTTGTCTCCTACGAGCAGTACTTC. Protein sequence: CASSFPQVVSYEQYF.

This clone was seen a few times. V and J are TRBV3-1 (or the pseudogene TRBV3-2) and TRBJ1-2; 7 bases align to TRBD1. Per germline, CDR1 LGHDT and CDR2 YNNKEL (reference sequence). This CDR3 is built from 13 residues. V lost 4 bases and J lost 7; bases outside the gene matches: 6. CDR3 in DNA: TGTGCCAGCAGCCCTCGACAGGGCAGTGGCTACACCTTC. Translated: CASSPRQGSGYTF.

This clone was picked up one time. J is TRBJ1-1 and V is TRBV27, with 7 nucleotides matching TRBD1. Losses at the gene ends were 4 bases for V and 8 bases for J; bases not matched to a gene: 13. Germline V gives CDR1 MNHEY, CDR2 SMNVEV (reference sequence). The CDR3 runs to 15 residues. CDR3 region: CASSSISGTAKEAFF. CDR3 nucleotide sequence: TGTGCCAGCAGTTCAATATCCGGGACAGCTAAGGAAGCTTTCTTT.

The chain carries TRBV9 and TRBJ2-3, with 7 bases fitting TRBD2. The V and J ends lost 0 bases and 1 base, in that order; junction bases with no gene match: 5. The CDR3 runs 16 residues. The germline V gene encodes CDR1 SGDLS and CDR2 YYNGEE. The CDR3 region is CASSVVSAGGTDTQYF. The CDR3 DNA is TGTGCCAGCAGCGTAGTTTCGGCGGGGGGCACAGATACGCAGTATTTT.

The V call is TRBV6-5, the J call TRBJ2-3; TRBD1 is a possible D gene (5 bases). CDR1 and CDR2 (germline): MNHEY, SVGAGI. V shed 5 bases and J shed 6 bases, with 18 bases lying between them. The CDR3 has 15 amino acids. CDR3 sequence reads: CASSRGFQFTDTQYF. The DNA for the CDR3 is TGTGCCAGCAGTAGGGGCTTTCAGTTCACGGATACGCAGTATTTT.

The chain combines TRBV12-3 or TRBV12-4 with TRBJ2-5, with a possible D match to TRBD1 (5 bases). The CDR3 runs 12 residues. V dropped 6 bases and J dropped 5 bases, with 10 bases sitting between them. The CDR3 bases are TGTGCCAGCAGGCAGGGCTCGGAGACCCAGTACTTC. Protein sequence: CASRQGSETQYF.